These 15 T cell receptor beta chains share one sample of origin, sequenced in a study of OX40 agonist ivuxolimab in advanced cancers. The protocol was immunoSEQ multiplex PCR, while the TCRdb copy is restricted to in-frame clones and leaves out a portion. Among approximately 100,000 clones listed, 70% to 90% were seen once. This specimen was CD4+ or CD8+ T cells sorted from blood, taken in a trial of the OX40 agonist ivuxolimab. These receptors were collected from an adult with an advanced solid tumor such as melanoma, head and neck, liver or kidney cancer.

The chain uses TRBV19 and TRBJ2-1; the D gene is possibly TRBD1 (6 bases). Germline V gene data show CDR1 as LNHDA and CDR2 as SQIVND (reference sequence). This CDR3 is built from 15 residues. V shed 5 bases and J shed 7 bases, with 18 bases lying between them. The DNA for the CDR3 is TGTGCCAGTAGTCAAGATACAGATCAGGGGAATGAGCAGTTCTTC. Amino acid sequence: CASSQDTDQGNEQFF.

The CDR3 region has the DNA TGTGCCAGCAGCACTTCCGACAGGGCTGGCTACACCTTC. This codes for CASSTSDRAGYTF. V and J are TRBV11-3 and TRBJ1-2; 7 nucleotides match TRBD1. There are 13 residues in the CDR3. Germline V gene lookup returns CDR1 SGHNT and CDR2 YENEEA. V gave up 5 bases and J gave up 7 bases; unmatched junction bases: 7. The full variable domain, its missing parts supplied by reference TRBV11-3 and TRBJ1-2, is EAGVVQSPRYKIIEKKQPVAFWCNPISGHNTLYWYLQNLGQGPELLIRYENEEAVDDSQLPKDRFSAERLKGVDSTLKIQPAELGDSAVYLCASSTSDRAGYTFGSGTRLTVV.

This chain uses TRBV6-5 with TRBJ1-3, with D perhaps TRBD1 (6 bases). Trimming removed 6 bases from V and 2 bases from J, with 11 bases in between. The CDR3 totals 14 residues. Germline V gene lookup returns CDR1 MNHEY and CDR2 SVGAGI. The CDR3 reads CASSQGGAGNTIYF. CDR3 nucleotides: TGTGCCAGCAGCCAAGGGGGGGCTGGAAACACCATATATTTT.

The V and J genes are TRBV19 and TRBJ2-7; TRBD1 agrees at 7 bases. The CDR3 has 16 residues. Trimming cost V 5 bases and J 1 base; bases outside gene matches: 11. The V gene's germline CDR1 is LNHDA and CDR2 SQIVND (reference sequence). CDR3 nucleotide sequence: TGTGCCAGTAGTGGCCCGACAGGACAGGTTTCCTACGAGCAGTACTTC. Translating gives CASSGPTGQVSYEQYF.

This clone has a single count. The chain is built from TRBV4-3 and TRBJ2-1; 8 nucleotides match TRBD2. The trim removed 1 base at V and 12 bases at J, leaving 2 bases unmatched. Germline values: CDR1 LGHNA, CDR2 YSLEER. The CDR3 runs to 12 residues. The CDR3 coding sequence is TGCGCCAGCAGCCAAGGGACTAGCAGGCAGTTCTTC. Translated, it gives CASSQGTSRQFF.

The rearrangement uses TRBV4-3 and TRBJ2-2; 7 bases fit TRBD1. V was pared by 4 bases and J by 4 bases, with 6 bases of the junction left unmatched. This CDR3 comprises 15 residues. Germline V CDR1 and CDR2: LGHNA, YSLEER. The CDR3 bases are TGCGCCAGCAGCCCTTCCGGGACAGCCACCGGGGAGCTGTTTTTT. The encoded protein is CASSPSGTATGELFF.

The V call is TRBV7-2, the J call TRBJ1-5; no clear D. Germline V gene lookup returns CDR1 SGHTA and CDR2 FQGNSA. The V gene lost 0 bases and the J gene lost 7 bases, with 10 bases spanning the gap. The CDR3 totals 14 residues. CDR3 bases: TGTGCCAGCAGCTTAGCTAACGCGCAACAGCCCCAGCATTTT. Encoded protein: CASSLANAQQPQHF.

J is TRBJ2-7 and V is TRBV4-1; D gene ambiguous. Trimming removed 0 bases from V and 0 bases from J, with 6 bases in between. The germline CDR1 and CDR2 sequences are MGHRA and YSYEKL. This CDR3 comprises 14 residues. The CDR3 reads CASSQEDLSYEQYF. CDR3 sequence (DNA): TGCGCCAGCAGCCAAGAGGACCTCTCCTACGAGCAGTACTTC.

The genes are TRBV7-2 and TRBJ2-3; D gene ambiguous. V gave up 2 bases and J gave up 0 bases, with 9 bases separating them. Germline V gene sequence: CDR1 SGHTA, CDR2 FQGNSA. The CDR3 has 15 residues. The CDR3 DNA sequence: TGTGCCAGCAGCTTAATAACGCGGAGCACAGATACGCAGTATTTT. Its translation: CASSLITRSTDTQYF. Full variable domain (rest looked up from reference TRBV7-2 and TRBJ2-3): GAGVSQSPSNKVTEKGKDVELRCDPISGHTALYWYRQSLGQGLEFLIYFQGNSAPDKSGLPSDRFSAERTGGSVSTLTIQRTQQEDSAVYLCASSLITRSTDTQYFGPGTRLTVL.

V gene TRBV6-6 combines with J gene TRBJ2-7, with D possibly TRBD1 on 5 matching bases. Germline lookup yields CDR1 MNHNY and CDR2 SVGAGI (reference sequence). The CDR3 length is 11 residues. V shed 11 bases and J shed 3 bases, with 11 bases lying between them. The CDR3 DNA sequence: TGTGCCGCGTCCAGGGTCTACGAGCAGTACTTC. This translates into CAASRVYEQYF.

This chain links TRBV2 with TRBJ2-1; D perhaps matches TRBD2 (6 bases). Trimming took off 5 bases at V and 10 bases at J, with 15 bases between the two ends. The germline V gene encodes CDR1 SNHLY and CDR2 FYNNEI. The CDR3 is 13 amino acids. The CDR3 reads CASSFRAGGEQFF. CDR3 coding DNA: TGTGCCAGCAGTTTCCGGGCTGGAGGGGAGCAGTTCTTC.

This chain uses TRBV7-2 with TRBJ1-4, with D hard to call. Per germline, CDR1 SGHTA and CDR2 FQGNSA. V was trimmed by 2 bases and J by 0 bases, leaving 10 bases between them. This CDR3 region has 16 residues. In DNA, the CDR3 is TGTGCCAGCAGCTTATGGAGTTCTCCAACTAATGAAAAACTGTTTTTT. Encoded protein: CASSLWSSPTNEKLFF.

This rearrangement joins TRBV28 to TRBJ2-1; D is unresolved. The CDR3 totals 12 residues. The germline V gene encodes CDR1 MDHEN and CDR2 SYDVKM. Trimming took off 6 bases at V and 4 bases at J, with 7 bases between the two ends. CDR3 sequence: CASRTLYNEQFF. CDR3 bases: TGTGCCAGCAGGACCCTTTACAATGAGCAGTTCTTC.

This clone was seen more than once but under ten times. The chain is built from TRBV28 and TRBJ1-5; D gene unclear. The CDR3 covers 14 residues. The germline gives CDR1 MDHEN, CDR2 SYDVKM. The V end was cut by 6 bases, the J end by 7 bases, with 16 bases between. The CDR3 spells CASRLTQPGQPQHF. In DNA, the CDR3 is TGTGCCAGCAGACTGACTCAGCCCGGACAGCCCCAGCATTTT.

This clone was recorded only once. The chain has TRBV28 and TRBJ2-4; D is unclear. This CDR3 region has 12 residues. Germline CDR1 and CDR2: MDHEN and SYDVKM. V lost 8 bases and J 0 bases, leaving 5 bases between the germline ends. CDR3 sequence reads: CASGKAKNIQYF. DNA for the CDR3: TGTGCCAGCGGCAAAGCCAAAAACATTCAGTACTTC.